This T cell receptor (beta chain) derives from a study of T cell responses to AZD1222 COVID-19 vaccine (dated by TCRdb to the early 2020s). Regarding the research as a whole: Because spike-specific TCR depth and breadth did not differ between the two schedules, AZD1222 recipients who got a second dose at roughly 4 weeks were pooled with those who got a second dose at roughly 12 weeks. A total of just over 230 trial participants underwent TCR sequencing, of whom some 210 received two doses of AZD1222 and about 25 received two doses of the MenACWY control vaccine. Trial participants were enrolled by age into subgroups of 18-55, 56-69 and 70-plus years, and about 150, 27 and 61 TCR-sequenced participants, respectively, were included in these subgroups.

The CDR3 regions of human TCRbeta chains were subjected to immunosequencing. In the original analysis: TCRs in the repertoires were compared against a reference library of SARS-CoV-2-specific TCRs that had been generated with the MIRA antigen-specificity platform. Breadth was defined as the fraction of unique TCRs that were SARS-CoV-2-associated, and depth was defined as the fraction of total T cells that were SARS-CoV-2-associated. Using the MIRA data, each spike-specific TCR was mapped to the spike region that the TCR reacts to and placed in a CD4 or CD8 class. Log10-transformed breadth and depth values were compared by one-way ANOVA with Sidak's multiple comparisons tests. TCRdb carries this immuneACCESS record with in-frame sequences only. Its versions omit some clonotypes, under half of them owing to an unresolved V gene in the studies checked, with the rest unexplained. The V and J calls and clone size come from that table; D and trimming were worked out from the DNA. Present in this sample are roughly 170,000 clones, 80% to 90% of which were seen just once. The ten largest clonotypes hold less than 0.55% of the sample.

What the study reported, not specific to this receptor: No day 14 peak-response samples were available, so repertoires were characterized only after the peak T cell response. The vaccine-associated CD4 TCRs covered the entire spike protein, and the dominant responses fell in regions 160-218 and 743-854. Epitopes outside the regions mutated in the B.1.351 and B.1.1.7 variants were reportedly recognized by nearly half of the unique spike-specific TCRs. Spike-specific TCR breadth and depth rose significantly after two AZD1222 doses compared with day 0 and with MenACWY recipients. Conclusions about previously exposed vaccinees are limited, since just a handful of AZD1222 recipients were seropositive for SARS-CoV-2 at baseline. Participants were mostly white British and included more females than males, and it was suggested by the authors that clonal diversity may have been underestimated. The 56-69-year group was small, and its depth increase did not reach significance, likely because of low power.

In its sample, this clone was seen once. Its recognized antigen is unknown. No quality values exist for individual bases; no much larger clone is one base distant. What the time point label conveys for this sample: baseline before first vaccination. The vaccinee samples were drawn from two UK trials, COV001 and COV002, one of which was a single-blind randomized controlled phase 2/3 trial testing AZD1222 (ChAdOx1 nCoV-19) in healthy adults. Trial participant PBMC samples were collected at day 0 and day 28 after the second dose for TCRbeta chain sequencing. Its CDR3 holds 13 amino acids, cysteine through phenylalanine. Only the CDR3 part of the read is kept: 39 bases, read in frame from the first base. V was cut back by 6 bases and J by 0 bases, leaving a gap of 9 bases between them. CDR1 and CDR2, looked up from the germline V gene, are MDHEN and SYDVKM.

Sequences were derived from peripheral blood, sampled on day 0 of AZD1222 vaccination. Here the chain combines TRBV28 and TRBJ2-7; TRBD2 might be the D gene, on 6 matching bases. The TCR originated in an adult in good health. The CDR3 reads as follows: CASRGDSSYEQYF. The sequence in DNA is TGTGCCAGCAGAGGGGACTCCTCCTACGAGCAGTACTTC.